Following are 28 T cell receptor beta chains from one sample sequenced in a study of T cell repertoires in cytomegalovirus infection. TCRdb passed the reads through MiXCR, listing each CDR3 protein once. Here the sample spans approximately 770,000 distinct CDR3 sequences, 25% to 30% being singletons. No antigens are known for them. Source: cultured CD8+ T cells from PBMCs, taken from culture after CMV antigen stimulation. These receptors originate from a human donor in good health (CMV status not recorded). Some clones in this sample may be carry-over from other donors' samples.

This clonotype was recorded only once. A much larger clone lies a single base off, so this may be a read error. The chain is built from TRBV12-3 or TRBV12-4 and TRBJ2-1; 12 bases agree with TRBD1. Near its end, the DNA agrees better with TRBJ2-7, so the J call may be wrong. The CDR3 is 16 amino acids. The CDR3 spells CASRSPGQGAYNEQYF. The CDR3 DNA is TGTGCCAGCAGAAGTCCGGGACAGGGGGCCTACAATGAGCAGTACTTC.

The V and J genes are TRBV7-2 and TRBJ1-5; 7 nucleotides match TRBD1. CDR3 length equals 18 residues. V trimming: 3 bases; J trimming: 0 bases; junction bases outside the gene matches: 11. Germline CDR1 reads SGHTA; CDR2 reads FQGNSA. The CDR3 DNA reads as TGTGCCAGCAGCTTCTCGACAGGGTTGCTTTATAGCAATCAGCCCCAGCATTTT. This translates into CASSFSTGLLYSNQPQHF.

The chain recombines TRBV27 with TRBJ1-5; TRBD1 is a possible D gene (6 bases). The CDR3 runs to 14 residues. Trimming cost V 2 bases and J 4 bases, with 9 bases left between them. Germline lookup yields CDR1 MNHEY and CDR2 SMNVEV (reference sequence). This chain's CDR3 is CASSLQGQNQPQHF. CDR3 nucleotide sequence: TGTGCCAGCAGTTTACAGGGGCAAAATCAGCCCCAGCATTTT.

The rearrangement uses TRBV6-2 or TRBV6-3 and TRBJ1-2; no clear D gene. Trimming left V 5 bases short and J 2 bases short, with 18 bases between. The CDR3 totals 16 residues. Germline V gene data show CDR1 as MNHEY and CDR2 as SVGEGT. CDR3 nucleotide sequence: TGTGCCAGCAGTCCGGGCTACGAGAGAAGGAACTATGGCTACACCTTC. Its translation is CASSPGYERRNYGYTF.

This chain uses TRBV7-3 with TRBJ2-1; D is ambiguous. Germline values: CDR1 SGHTA, CDR2 FQGTGA. V shed 5 bases and J shed 8 bases, with 13 bases lying between them. This CDR3 region has 13 residues. The CDR3 region has the DNA TGTGCCAGCAGCATTCAGGAATTACATGAGCAGTTCTTC. Translating it yields CASSIQELHEQFF.

J is TRBJ2-1 and V is TRBV6-1; D gene uncertain. The germline V and J ends were trimmed by 2 bases and 1 base, with 9 bases remaining between them. This CDR3 is 15 amino acids long. Germline CDR1 MNHNS, CDR2 SASEGT. The CDR3 bases are TGTGCCAGCAGTGAAAAACGGATTTCCTACAATGAGCAGTTCTTC. Translation: CASSEKRISYNEQFF.

In this sample, this clonotype turned up many times. This chain connects TRBV7-8 to TRBJ1-5; tentatively, D is TRBD1 (6 bases). This CDR3 contains 20 residues. Germline CDR1 is SGHVS and CDR2 is FQNEAQ. Trimming shortened V by 0 bases and J by 3 bases, and 24 bases separated the two germline ends. This CDR3 is CASSLAADSVDWGYNQPQHF. The DNA for the CDR3 is TGTGCCAGCAGCTTAGCCGCGGACAGCGTGGACTGGGGGTACAATCAGCCCCAGCATTTT.

This chain links TRBV6-6 with TRBJ2-3, with D possibly matching TRBD2 (5 bases). V lost 0 bases, J lost 4 bases, and 8 bases lay in between. This CDR3 contains 14 residues. Germline loops: CDR1 MNHNY, CDR2 SVGAGI (reference sequence). In nucleotides, the CDR3 is TGTGCCAGCAGTTACTCGGCGGGCCCAGATACGCAGTATTTT. Protein: CASSYSAGPDTQYF.

This chain joins TRBV12-3 or TRBV12-4 and TRBJ2-4; TRBD1 matches at 10 bases. V shed 5 bases, J shed 8 bases, and the junction held 9 bases outside the gene matches. The CDR3 covers 15 residues. The CDR3 region is CASSPLDRGLYIQYF. CDR3 sequence (DNA): TGTGCCAGCAGTCCACTAGACAGGGGGCTATACATTCAGTACTTC.

This clonotype occurred a few times. The chain joins TRBV27 to TRBJ1-1; TRBD1 might be the D (5 bases). Per the germline V gene, CDR1 is MNHEY and CDR2 is SMNVEV (reference sequence). This CDR3 is 13 amino acids long. CDR3 amino acids: CVSGGDRNTEAFF. As DNA, the CDR3 is TGTGTCTCTGGCGGGGACCGGAACACTGAAGCTTTCTTT.

The table lists this clonotype with many counts. The chain combines TRBV12-3 or TRBV12-4 with TRBJ2-3; D gene uncertain. This CDR3 contains 14 residues. V lost 1 base, J lost 4 bases, and 9 bases lay in between. In DNA form, the CDR3 reads TGTGCCAGCAGTTTAGGTGTAAACCCAGATACGCAGTATTTT. Protein product: CASSLGVNPDTQYF.

This chain uses TRBV7-6 with TRBJ2-3; the D is unclear. The V gene's germline CDR1 is SGHVS and CDR2 FNYEAQ. With 1 base removed from V and 6 bases from J, the gap between germline ends came to 11 bases. This CDR3 region has 14 residues. The DNA of the CDR3 is TGTGCCAGCAGCTTAGTACATCCCCCGGATACGCAGTATTTT. Translated: CASSLVHPPDTQYF.

This sequence joins TRBV10-3 and TRBJ1-2; unclear D gene. CDR1 is ENHRY and CDR2 is SYGVKD in the germline V gene. Trimming left V 7 bases short and J 1 base short, with 10 bases between. The CDR3 has 13 amino acids. CDR3 sequence (DNA): TGTGCCATCAATAATATTAATAACTATGGCTACACCTTC. Encoded protein: CAINNINNYGYTF.

The rearrangement uses TRBV5-1 and TRBJ2-3, with TRBD2 matching over 11 bases. Germline V gives CDR1 SGHRS, CDR2 YFSETQ. The V and J ends lost 0 bases and 8 bases, in that order; junction bases with no gene match: 5. The CDR3 length is 15 residues. The DNA for the CDR3 is TGCGCCAGCAGCTTGGAAGGGACTAGCGGCGGTACGCAGTATTTT. Amino acids: CASSLEGTSGGTQYF.

This clonotype appeared a single time. The chain combines TRBV5-8 with TRBJ1-1; no clear D. CDR1 and CDR2 (germline): SGHTS, YDEGEE. The CDR3 consists of 9 residues. V lost 6 bases to trimming and J lost 11 bases, with 8 bases between them. The CDR3 sequence is CASTQWAFF. DNA of the CDR3: TGTGCCAGCACCCAGTGGGCTTTCTTT.

This clonotype was seen only a few times. The rearrangement joins TRBV2 to TRBJ2-7; D call uncertain. The CDR3 spans 11 residues. CDR1 SNHLY and CDR2 FYNNEI come from the germline V gene. Trimming removed 3 bases from V and 4 bases from J, with 4 bases in between. DNA of the CDR3: TGTGCCAGCAGTGACGCATACGAGCAGTACGTC. It yields the protein CASSDAYEQYV.

A single count supports this clonotype. The chain uses TRBV28 and TRBJ2-1, with a weak D call TRBD2 (5 bases). CDR1 is MDHEN, CDR2 SYDVKM, per germline. The CDR3 extends over 14 amino acids. V was shortened by 4 bases and J by 6 bases, with 13 bases between the two germline ends. In DNA form, the CDR3 reads TGTGCCAGCAGTTACGTCCCCCGGGGCAATGAGCAGTTCTTC. Translated: CASSYVPRGNEQFF. The full variable domain, rest sourced from reference TRBV28 and TRBJ2-1, is DVKVTQSSRYLVKRTGEKVFLECVQDMDHENMFWYRQDPGLGLRLIYFSYDVKMKEKGDIPEGYSVSREKKERFSLILESASTNQTSMYLCASSYVPRGNEQFFGPGTRLTVL.

In this sample, this clonotype turned up a few times. This chain uses TRBV7-6 with TRBJ2-7; 10 nucleotides line up with TRBD1. CDR1 and CDR2 (germline): SGHVS, FNYEAQ. CDR3 length: 17 residues. The ends lost 2 bases at V and 2 bases at J; junction bases unmatched: 9. This CDR3 reads CASSLWGVGTGAYEQYV. The DNA for the CDR3 is TGTGCCAGCAGCTTATGGGGGGTGGGGACAGGGGCCTACGAGCAGTACGTC.

The J gene is TRBJ2-7, the V gene TRBV28; no definite D call. V lost 8 bases, J lost 2 bases, and 22 bases lay in between. The CDR3 covers 16 residues. The V gene's germline CDR1 is MDHEN and CDR2 SYDVKM. In nucleotides, the CDR3 is TGTGCCAGCCTCCATAATACCCCGATGCCCCCCTACGAGCAGTACTTC. It specifies CASLHNTPMPPYEQYF.

The chain links TRBV4-3 to TRBJ1-3; D unresolved. The CDR3 runs to 17 residues. The V end was cut by 4 bases, the J end by 0 bases, with 16 bases between. CDR1 is LGHNA and CDR2 is YSLEER in the germline V gene. CDR3 sequence reads: CASSPVPRGHSGNTIYF. The DNA for the CDR3 is TGCGCCAGCAGCCCCGTCCCGCGCGGGCACTCTGGAAACACCATATATTTT.

There are a few counts of this clonotype. The chain couples TRBV10-3 to TRBJ1-2; TRBD1 aligns across 11 bases. Germline-derived CDR1 and CDR2 are ENHRY and SYGVKD. With V trimmed by 4 bases and J by 0 bases, 10 bases remained unmatched. This CDR3 is 18 amino acids long. This chain's CDR3 is CAISGRTGGSGSNYGYTF. CDR3 nucleotide sequence: TGTGCCATCAGTGGTCGGACAGGGGGCTCCGGATCTAACTATGGCTACACCTTC.

The V and J genes are TRBV4-1 and TRBJ2-1; a possible D gene is TRBD2 (5 bases). Trimming pared 4 bases from V and 0 bases from J, leaving 10 bases between. Germline CDR1 MGHRA, CDR2 YSYEKL. The CDR3 extends over 15 amino acids. The CDR3 coding sequence is TGCGCCAGCAGCCGGGAGCCCCCCTCCTACAATGAGCAGTTCTTC. Translation: CASSREPPSYNEQFF.

This clonotype came up once. This rearrangement joins TRBV5-1 to TRBJ2-7; perhaps D is TRBD1 or TRBD2 (6 bases each). V gave up 7 bases and J gave up 4 bases, with 18 bases separating them. Germline CDR1 and CDR2: SGHRS and YFSETQ. The length of the CDR3 is 14 residues. CDR3 bases: TGCGCCAGCGCGGGAACAGGGCGGGAATACGAGCAGTACGTC. Its protein product is CASAGTGREYEQYV.

This clonotype was found a few times. CDR3 protein: CASSRRTSGGTQYF. The DNA of the CDR3 is TGCGCCAGCAGCCGGAGGACTAGCGGGGGAACGCAGTATTTT. The V gene is TRBV4-1, the J gene TRBJ2-3, with 13 nucleotides matching TRBD2. Trimming took 4 bases from V and 9 from J; bases not matched to a gene: 4. The CDR3 is made up of 14 amino acids. CDR1 is MGHRA and CDR2 is YSYEKL in the germline V gene.

The chain uses TRBV6-5 and TRBJ1-6, with D maybe TRBD1 (6 bases). CDR3 length equals 20 residues. Germline assignment: CDR1 MNHEY and CDR2 SVGAGI. With 2 bases removed from V and 7 bases from J, the gap between germline ends came to 27 bases. CDR3 protein: CASSYPRTAGEERLNSPLHF. The DNA of the CDR3 is TGTGCCAGCAGTTACCCGCGGACAGCTGGCGAAGAGCGGTTAAATTCACCCCTCCACTTT.

The rearrangement links TRBV18 to TRBJ2-5; D possibly corresponds to TRBD2 (5 bases). CDR1 KGHSH and CDR2 LQKENI come from the germline V gene. This CDR3 region has 17 residues. V shed 0 bases and J shed 7 bases, with 21 bases lying between them. The CDR3 DNA sequence: TGTGCCAGCTCACCACCAAGTCGCCGAGGGCCCGGAGGGACCCAGTACTTC. It is translated as CASSPPSRRGPGGTQYF.

The chain links TRBV28 to TRBJ2-3; TRBD2 might be the D (7 bases). The CDR3 contains 15 residues. Trimming took off 7 bases at V and 5 bases at J, with 19 bases between the two ends. CDR1 is MDHEN, CDR2 SYDVKM, per germline. CDR3 DNA: TGTGCCAGCAAGGGGGGAGCGGGGAATCAAGATACGCAGTATTTT. This codes for CASKGGAGNQDTQYF.

This sequence joins TRBV7-2 and TRBJ1-5; TRBD1 agrees at 7 bases. There are 15 residues in the CDR3. V lost 4 bases, J lost 7 bases, and 10 bases stayed unmatched. Germline CDR1 SGHTA, CDR2 FQGNSA. CDR3 in DNA: TGTGCCAGCAGCTCGACAGGGAATAGTGGGCAGCCCCAGCATTTT. Protein sequence: CASSSTGNSGQPQHF. Full variable domain (outside the CDR3, taken from reference TRBV7-2 and TRBJ1-5): GAGVSQSPSNKVTEKGKDVELRCDPISGHTALYWYRQSLGQGLEFLIYFQGNSAPDKSGLPSDRFSAERTGGSVSTLTIQRTQQEDSAVYLCASSSTGNSGQPQHFGDGTRLSIL.